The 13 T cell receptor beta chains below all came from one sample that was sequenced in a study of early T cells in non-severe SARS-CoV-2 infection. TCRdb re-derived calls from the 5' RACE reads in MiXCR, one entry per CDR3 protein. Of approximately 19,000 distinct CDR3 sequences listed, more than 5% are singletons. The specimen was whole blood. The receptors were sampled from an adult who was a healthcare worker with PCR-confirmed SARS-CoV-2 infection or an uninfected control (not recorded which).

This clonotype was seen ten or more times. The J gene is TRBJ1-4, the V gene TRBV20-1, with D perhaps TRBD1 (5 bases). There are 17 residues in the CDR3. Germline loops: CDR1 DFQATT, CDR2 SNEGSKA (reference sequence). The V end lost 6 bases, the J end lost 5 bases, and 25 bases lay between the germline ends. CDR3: CSAPKPGTGWRNEKLFF. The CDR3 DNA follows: TGCAGTGCGCCTAAACCCGGGACCGGCTGGAGGAATGAAAAACTGTTTTTT.

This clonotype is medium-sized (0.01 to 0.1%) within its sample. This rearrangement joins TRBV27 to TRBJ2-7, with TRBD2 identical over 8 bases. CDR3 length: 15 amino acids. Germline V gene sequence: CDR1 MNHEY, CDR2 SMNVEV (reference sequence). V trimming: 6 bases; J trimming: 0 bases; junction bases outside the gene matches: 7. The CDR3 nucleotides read TGTGCCAGCAGCTTTACTAGCGGAAGCTCCTACGAGCAGTACGTC. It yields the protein CASSFTSGSSYEQYV.

As DNA, the CDR3 is TGTGCCAGCAGCTTAGTTTCGGATGAGCAGTTCTTC. Translation gives CASSLVSDEQFF. This chain uses TRBV11-3 with TRBJ2-1; D unresolved. This CDR3 contains 12 residues. CDR1 and CDR2 from the germline V gene are SGHNT and YENEEA. V shed 1 base and J shed 8 bases, with 6 bases lying between them.

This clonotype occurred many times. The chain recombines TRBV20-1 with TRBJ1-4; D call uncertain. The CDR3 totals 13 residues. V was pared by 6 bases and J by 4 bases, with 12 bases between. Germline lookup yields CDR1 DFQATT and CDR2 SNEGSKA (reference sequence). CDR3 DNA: TGCAGTGCCAGCGCGGGGAATAATGAAAAACTGTTTTTT. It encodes CSASAGNNEKLFF.

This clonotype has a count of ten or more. The CDR3 DNA follows: TGTGCCAGCAGCTCATCAACAGAAGCCGAGCAGTACTTC. Translating gives CASSSSTEAEQYF. The gene calls are TRBV7-6 and TRBJ2-7; D unresolved. The V and J ends lost 4 bases and 6 bases respectively, with 13 bases between them. In germline, CDR1 is SGHVS, CDR2 FNYEAQ. This CDR3 comprises 13 residues. Complete variable domain (other parts from reference TRBV7-6 and TRBJ2-7): GAGVSQSPRYKVTKRGQDVALRCDPISGHVSLYWYRQALGQGPEFLTYFNYEAQQDKSGLPNDRFSAERPEGSISTLTIQRTEQRDSAMYRCASSSSTEAEQYFGPGTRLTVT.

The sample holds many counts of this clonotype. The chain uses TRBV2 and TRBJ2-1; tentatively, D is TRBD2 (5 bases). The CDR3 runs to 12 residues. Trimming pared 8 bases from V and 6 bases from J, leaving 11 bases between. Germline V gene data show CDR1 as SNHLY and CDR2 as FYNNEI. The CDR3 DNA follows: TGTGCCAGCTTACGGGGTGGCAATGAGCAGTTCTTC. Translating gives CASLRGGNEQFF.

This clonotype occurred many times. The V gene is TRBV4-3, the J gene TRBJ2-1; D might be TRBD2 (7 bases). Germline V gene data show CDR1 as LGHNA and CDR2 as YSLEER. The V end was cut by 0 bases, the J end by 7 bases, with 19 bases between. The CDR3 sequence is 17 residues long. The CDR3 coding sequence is TGCGCCAGCAGCCAAGATTATTATCGCGGGGGCGGGAATGAGCAGTTCTTC. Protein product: CASSQDYYRGGGNEQFF.

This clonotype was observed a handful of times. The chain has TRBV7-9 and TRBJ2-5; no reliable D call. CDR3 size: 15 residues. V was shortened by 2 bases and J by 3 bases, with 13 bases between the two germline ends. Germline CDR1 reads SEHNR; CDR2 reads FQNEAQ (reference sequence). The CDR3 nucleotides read TGTGCCAGCAGCTTAACTACTGGAAATAAAGAGACCCAGTACTTC. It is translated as CASSLTTGNKETQYF.

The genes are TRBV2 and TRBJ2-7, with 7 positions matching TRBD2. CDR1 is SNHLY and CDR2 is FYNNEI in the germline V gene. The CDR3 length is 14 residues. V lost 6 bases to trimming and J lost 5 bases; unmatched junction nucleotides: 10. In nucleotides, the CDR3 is TGTGCCAGCAGCTCCGCGGCGGGAGCGGACGAGCAGTACTTC. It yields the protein CASSSAAGADEQYF.

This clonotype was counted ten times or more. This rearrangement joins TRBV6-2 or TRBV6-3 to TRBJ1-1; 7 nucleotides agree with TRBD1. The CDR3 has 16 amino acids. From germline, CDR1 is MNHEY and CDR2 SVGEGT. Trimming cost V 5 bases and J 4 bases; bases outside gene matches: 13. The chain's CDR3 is CASSHTHIQGPTEAFF. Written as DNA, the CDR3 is TGTGCCAGCAGTCACACTCATATACAGGGGCCCACTGAAGCTTTCTTT.

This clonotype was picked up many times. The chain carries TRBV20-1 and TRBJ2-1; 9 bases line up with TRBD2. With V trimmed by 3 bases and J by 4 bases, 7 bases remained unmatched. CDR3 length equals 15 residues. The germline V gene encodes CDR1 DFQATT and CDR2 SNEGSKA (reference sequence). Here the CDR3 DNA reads TGCAGTGCTAGGGCTAAGCGGGAGGTATACAATGAGCAGTTCTTC. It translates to CSARAKREVYNEQFF.

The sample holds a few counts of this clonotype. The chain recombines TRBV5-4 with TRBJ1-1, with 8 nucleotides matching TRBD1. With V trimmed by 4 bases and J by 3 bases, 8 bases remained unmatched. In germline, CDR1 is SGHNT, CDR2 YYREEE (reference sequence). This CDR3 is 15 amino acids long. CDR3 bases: TGTGCCAGCAGCCCACGACAGGGGCGGGACACTGAAGCTTTCTTT. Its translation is CASSPRQGRDTEAFF.

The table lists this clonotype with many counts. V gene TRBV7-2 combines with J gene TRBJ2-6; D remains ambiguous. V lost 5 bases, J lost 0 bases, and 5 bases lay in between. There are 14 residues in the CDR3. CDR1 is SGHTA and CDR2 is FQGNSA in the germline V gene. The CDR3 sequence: CASSPDSGANVLTF. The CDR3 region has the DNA TGTGCCAGCAGCCCCGACTCTGGGGCCAACGTCCTGACTTTC.